This TCR beta chain was retrieved from a study of T cells expressing NK-cell markers. Looking at the study overall: Sequencing covered eight donors, seven HCMV-seropositive and one seronegative.

Making the TCR beta cDNA relied on 5'RACE template switching with UMIs. With the 5' RACE reads reprocessed, TCRdb shows one record per CDR3 protein and no DNA. This sample's clone table lists about 300,000 distinct CDR3 sequences. CDR1 and CDR2 from the germline V gene are SGHRS and YFSETQ. The CDR3 covers 15 residues. This chain links TRBV5-1 with TRBJ2-3; TCRdb's assignment of TRBD1 cannot be checked, as there is no DNA. The receptor was isolated from a woman between 18 and 75 years old in good health. Sequencing was performed on blood T cells: a sorted CD56 or NKG2C T cell subset, CD4+ or CD8+ T cells, or bulk PBMC T cells (not recorded which). CDR3 in amino acids: CASSLFGGASDTQYF.